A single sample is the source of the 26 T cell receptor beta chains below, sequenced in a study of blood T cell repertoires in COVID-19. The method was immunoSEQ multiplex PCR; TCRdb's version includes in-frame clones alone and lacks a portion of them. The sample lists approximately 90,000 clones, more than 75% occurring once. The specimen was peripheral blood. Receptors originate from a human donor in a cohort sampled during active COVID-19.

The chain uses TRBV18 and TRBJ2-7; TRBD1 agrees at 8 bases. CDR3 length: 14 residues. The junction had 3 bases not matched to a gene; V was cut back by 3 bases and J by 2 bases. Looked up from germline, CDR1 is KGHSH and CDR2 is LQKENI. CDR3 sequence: CASSPGQDPYEQYF. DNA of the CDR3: TGTGCCAGCTCACCGGGACAGGACCCCTACGAGCAGTACTTC. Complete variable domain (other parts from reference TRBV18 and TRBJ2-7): NAGVMQNPRHLVRRRGQEARLRCSPMKGHSHVYWYRQLPEEGLKFMVYLQKENIIDESGMPKERFSAEFPKEGPSILRIQQVVRGDSAAYFCASSPGQDPYEQYFGPGTRLTVT.

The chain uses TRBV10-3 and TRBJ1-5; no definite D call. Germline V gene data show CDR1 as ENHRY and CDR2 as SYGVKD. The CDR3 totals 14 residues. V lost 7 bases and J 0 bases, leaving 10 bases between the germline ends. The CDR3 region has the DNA TGTGCCATCAAAAGCGAGTATAGCAATCAGCCCCAGCATTTT. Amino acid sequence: CAIKSEYSNQPQHF.

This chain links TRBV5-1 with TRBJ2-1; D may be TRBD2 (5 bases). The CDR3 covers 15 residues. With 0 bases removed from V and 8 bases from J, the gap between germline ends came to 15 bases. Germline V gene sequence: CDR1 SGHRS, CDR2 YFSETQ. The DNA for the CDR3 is TGCGCCAGCAGCTTGGGGGCTAGCTACGGGGATGAGCAGTTCTTC. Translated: CASSLGASYGDEQFF.

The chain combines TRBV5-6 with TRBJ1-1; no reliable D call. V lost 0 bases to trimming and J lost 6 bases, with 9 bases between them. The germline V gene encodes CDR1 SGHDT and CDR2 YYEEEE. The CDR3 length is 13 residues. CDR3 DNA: TGTGCCAGCAGCTTGGCAGGTTATTCTGAAGCTTTCTTT. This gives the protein CASSLAGYSEAFF.

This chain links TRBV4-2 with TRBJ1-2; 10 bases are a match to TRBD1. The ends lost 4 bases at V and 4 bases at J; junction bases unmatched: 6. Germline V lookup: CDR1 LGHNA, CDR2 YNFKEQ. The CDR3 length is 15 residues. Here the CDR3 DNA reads TGTGCCAGCAGCCCTGGTGGGGACAGGGGCTATGGCTACACCTTC. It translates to CASSPGGDRGYGYTF.

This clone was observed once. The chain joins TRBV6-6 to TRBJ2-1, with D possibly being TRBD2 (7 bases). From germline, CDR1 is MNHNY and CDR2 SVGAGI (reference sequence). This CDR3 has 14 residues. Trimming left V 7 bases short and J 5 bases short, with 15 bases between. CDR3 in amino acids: CASTKSGTNNEQFF. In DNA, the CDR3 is TGTGCCAGCACCAAAAGCGGGACAAACAATGAGCAGTTCTTC.

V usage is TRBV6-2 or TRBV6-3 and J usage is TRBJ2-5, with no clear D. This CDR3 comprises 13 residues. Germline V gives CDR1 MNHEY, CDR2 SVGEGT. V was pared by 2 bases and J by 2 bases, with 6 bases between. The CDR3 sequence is CASSYKLQETQYF. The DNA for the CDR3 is TGTGCCAGCAGTTACAAACTTCAAGAGACCCAGTACTTC.

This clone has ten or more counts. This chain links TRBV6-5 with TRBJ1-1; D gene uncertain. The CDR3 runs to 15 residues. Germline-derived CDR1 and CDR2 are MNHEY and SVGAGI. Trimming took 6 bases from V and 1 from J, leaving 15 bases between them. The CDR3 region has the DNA TGTGCCAGCAGCAAGACATCGACGGCGAACACTGAAGCTTTCTTT. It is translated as CASSKTSTANTEAFF.

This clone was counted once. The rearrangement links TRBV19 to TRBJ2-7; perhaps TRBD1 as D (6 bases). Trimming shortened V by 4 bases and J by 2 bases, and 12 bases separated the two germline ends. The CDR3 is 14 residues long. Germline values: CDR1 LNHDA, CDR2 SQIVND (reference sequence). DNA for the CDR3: TGTGCCAGTAGTAGGTCCAGGGGAACCTACGAGCAGTACTTC. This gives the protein CASSRSRGTYEQYF.

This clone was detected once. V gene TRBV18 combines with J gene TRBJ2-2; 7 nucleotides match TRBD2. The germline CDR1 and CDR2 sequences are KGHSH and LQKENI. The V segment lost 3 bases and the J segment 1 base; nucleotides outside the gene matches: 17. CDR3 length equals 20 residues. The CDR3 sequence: CASSPQRLAGHPMNTGELFF. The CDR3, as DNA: TGTGCCAGCTCACCCCAAAGACTAGCCGGACACCCCATGAACACCGGGGAGCTGTTTTTT.

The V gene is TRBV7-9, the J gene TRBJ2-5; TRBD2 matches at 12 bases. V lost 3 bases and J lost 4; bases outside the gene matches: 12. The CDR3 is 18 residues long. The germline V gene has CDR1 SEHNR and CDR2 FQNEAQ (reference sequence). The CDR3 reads CASSFPLRLAGVPETQYF. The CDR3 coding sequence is TGTGCCAGCAGCTTCCCCCTAAGACTAGCGGGAGTTCCAGAGACCCAGTACTTC.

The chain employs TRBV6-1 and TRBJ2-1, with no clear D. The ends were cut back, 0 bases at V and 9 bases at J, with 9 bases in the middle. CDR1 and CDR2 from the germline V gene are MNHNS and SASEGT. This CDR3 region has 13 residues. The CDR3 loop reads CASSEALRGEQFF. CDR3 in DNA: TGTGCCAGCAGTGAAGCGCTCAGAGGTGAGCAGTTCTTC.

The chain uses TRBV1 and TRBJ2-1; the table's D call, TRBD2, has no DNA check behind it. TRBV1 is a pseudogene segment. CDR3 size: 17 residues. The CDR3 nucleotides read TGCACCAGCAGCCAAGATGGGGGGGCTAGCGGGCTAAATGAGCAGTTCTTC. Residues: CTSSQDGGASGLNEQFF.

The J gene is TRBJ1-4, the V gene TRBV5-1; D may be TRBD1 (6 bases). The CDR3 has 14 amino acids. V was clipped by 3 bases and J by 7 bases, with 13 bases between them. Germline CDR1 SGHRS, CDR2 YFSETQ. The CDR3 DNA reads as TGCGCCAGCAGCTCCGACAGGCCAAGTGAAAAACTGTTTTTT. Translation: CASSSDRPSEKLFF.

CDR3 sequence reads: CASALAGSYEQYF. The CDR3 coding sequence is TGTGCCAGCGCCCTAGCGGGATCCTACGAGCAGTACTTC. This rearrangement joins TRBV7-9 to TRBJ2-7; 9 bases match TRBD2. From germline, CDR1 is SEHNR and CDR2 FQNEAQ (reference sequence). The CDR3 length is 13 residues. V shed 8 bases and J 1 base; nucleotides not matched to a gene: 3. Filled out from reference TRBV7-9 and TRBJ2-7, the complete variable domain reads DTGVSQNPRHKITKRGQNVTFRCDPISEHNRLYWYRQTLGQGPEFLTYFQNEAQLEKSRLLSDRFSAERPKGSFSTLEIQRTEQGDSAMYLCASALAGSYEQYFGPGTRLTVT.

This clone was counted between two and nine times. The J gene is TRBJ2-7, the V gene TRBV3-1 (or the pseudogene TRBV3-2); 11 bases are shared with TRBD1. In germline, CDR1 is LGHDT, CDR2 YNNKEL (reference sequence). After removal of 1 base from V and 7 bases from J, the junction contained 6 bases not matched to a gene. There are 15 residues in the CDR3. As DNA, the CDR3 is TGTGCCAGCAGCCAAGGAGGACAGGGGGCGCGGGAGCAGTACTTC. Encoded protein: CASSQGGQGAREQYF.

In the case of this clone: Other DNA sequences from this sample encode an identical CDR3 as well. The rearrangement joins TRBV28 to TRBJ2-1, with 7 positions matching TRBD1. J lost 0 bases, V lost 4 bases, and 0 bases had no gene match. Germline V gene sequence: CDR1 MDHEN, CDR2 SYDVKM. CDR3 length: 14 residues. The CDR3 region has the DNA TGTGCCAGCAGTTCAGGGGGCTCCTACAATGAGCAGTTCTTC. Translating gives CASSSGGSYNEQFF.

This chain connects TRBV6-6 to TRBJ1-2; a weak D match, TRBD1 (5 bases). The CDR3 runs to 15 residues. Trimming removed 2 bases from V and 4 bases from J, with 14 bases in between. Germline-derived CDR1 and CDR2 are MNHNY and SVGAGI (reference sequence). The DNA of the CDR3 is TGTGCCAGCAGTTACAATAGTCAGGGTAGCTATGGCTACACCTTC. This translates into CASSYNSQGSYGYTF.

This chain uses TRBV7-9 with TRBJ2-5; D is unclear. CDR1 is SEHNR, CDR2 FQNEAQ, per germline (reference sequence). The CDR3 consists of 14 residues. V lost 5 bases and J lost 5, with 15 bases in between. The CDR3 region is CASSAYVTPETQYF. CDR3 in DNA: TGTGCCAGCAGCGCGTACGTAACCCCGGAGACCCAGTACTTC.

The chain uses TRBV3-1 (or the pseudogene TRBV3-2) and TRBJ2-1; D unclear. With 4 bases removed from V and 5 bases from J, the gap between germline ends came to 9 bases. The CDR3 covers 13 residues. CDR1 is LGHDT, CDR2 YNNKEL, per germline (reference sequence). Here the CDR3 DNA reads TGTGCCAGCAGCCTCGTCCCTGACAATGAGCAGTTCTTC. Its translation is CASSLVPDNEQFF.

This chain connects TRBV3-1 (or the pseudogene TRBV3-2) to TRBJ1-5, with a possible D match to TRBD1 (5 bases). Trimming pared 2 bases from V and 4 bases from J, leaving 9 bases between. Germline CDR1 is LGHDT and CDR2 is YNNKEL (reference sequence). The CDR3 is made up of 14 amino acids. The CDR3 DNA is TGTGCCAGCAGCCAATTACCAGGGAATCAGCCCCAGCATTTT. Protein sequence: CASSQLPGNQPQHF.

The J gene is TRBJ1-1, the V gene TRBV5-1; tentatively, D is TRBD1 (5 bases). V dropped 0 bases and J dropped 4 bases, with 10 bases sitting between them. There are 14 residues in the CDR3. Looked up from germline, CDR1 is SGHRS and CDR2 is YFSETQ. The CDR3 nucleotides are TGCGCCAGCAGCTTGGATCGGGGGGGCACTGAAGCTTTCTTT. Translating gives CASSLDRGGTEAFF.

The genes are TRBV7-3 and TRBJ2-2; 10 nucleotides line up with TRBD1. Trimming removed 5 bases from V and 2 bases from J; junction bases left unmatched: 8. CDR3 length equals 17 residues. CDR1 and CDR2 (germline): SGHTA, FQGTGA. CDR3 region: CASSDRDRGINTGELFF. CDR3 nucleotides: TGTGCCAGCAGCGACCGGGACAGGGGTATTAACACCGGGGAGCTGTTTTTT.

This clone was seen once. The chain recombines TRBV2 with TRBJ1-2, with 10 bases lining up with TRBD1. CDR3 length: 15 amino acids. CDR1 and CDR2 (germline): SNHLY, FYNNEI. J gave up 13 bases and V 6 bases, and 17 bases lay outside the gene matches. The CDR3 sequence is CASSRDRGPGGVGTF. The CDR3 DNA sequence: TGTGCCAGCAGCCGGGACAGGGGACCGGGAGGAGTGGGCACCTTC.

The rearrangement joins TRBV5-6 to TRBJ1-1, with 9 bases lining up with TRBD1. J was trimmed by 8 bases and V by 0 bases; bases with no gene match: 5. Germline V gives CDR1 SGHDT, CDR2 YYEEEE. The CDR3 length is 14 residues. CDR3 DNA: TGTGCCAGCAGCTTGGCAGGACAGGGGAGGGAAGCTTTCTTT. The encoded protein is CASSLAGQGREAFF.

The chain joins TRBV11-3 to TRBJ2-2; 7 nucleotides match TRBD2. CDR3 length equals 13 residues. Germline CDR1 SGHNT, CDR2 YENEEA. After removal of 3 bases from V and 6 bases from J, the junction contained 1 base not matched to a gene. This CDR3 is CASSFTSAGELFF. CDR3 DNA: TGTGCCAGCAGCTTCACTAGCGCCGGGGAGCTGTTTTTT.